The 17 T cell receptor beta chains below all came from one sample that was sequenced in a study of T cell responses to AZD1222 COVID-19 vaccine. Generated by immunoSEQ multiplex PCR, the TCRdb table keeps only in-frame clones and is missing some. Among under 200,000 clones listed, about 93% were seen once. The sequenced sample was peripheral blood, obtained on day 0 of AZD1222 vaccination. These receptors all come from an adult in good health.

The gene calls are TRBV30 and TRBJ1-2; 9 bases line up with TRBD1. Losses at the gene ends were 2 bases for V and 4 bases for J; bases not matched to a gene: 5. Germline V lookup: CDR1 GTSNPN, CDR2 SVGIG (reference sequence). CDR3 length: 14 residues. The chain's CDR3 is CAWSRGQGSYGYTF. CDR3 DNA sequence: TGTGCCTGGAGTCGGGGACAGGGAAGCTATGGCTACACCTTC.

This rearrangement joins TRBV20-1 to TRBJ2-4; D may be TRBD1 (6 bases). This CDR3 is built from 10 residues. The germline V gene has CDR1 DFQATT and CDR2 SNEGSKA (reference sequence). Trimming left V 4 bases short and J 13 bases short, with 11 bases between. The DNA for the CDR3 is TGCAGTGCTATAAGGGGGAACCAGTACTTC. Protein: CSAIRGNQYF.

This clone was recorded only once. The chain combines TRBV2 with TRBJ1-2; D unclear. Germline CDR1 and CDR2: SNHLY and FYNNEI. CDR3 size: 14 residues. Trimming shortened V by 0 bases and J by 5 bases, and 10 bases separated the two germline ends. CDR3 in amino acids: CASSEARRGYGYTF. In DNA, the CDR3 is TGTGCCAGCAGTGAAGCCCGGCGAGGGTATGGCTACACCTTC.

The chain uses TRBV27 and TRBJ1-5; D unclear. Trimming pared 5 bases from V and 2 bases from J, leaving 13 bases between. The CDR3 has 15 residues. CDR1 MNHEY and CDR2 SMNVEV come from the germline V gene (reference sequence). The CDR3 protein is CASSPLGDGNQPQHF. Here the CDR3 DNA reads TGTGCCAGCAGTCCGCTAGGAGACGGCAATCAGCCCCAGCATTTT.

V is TRBV29-1 and J is TRBJ2-7; possibly TRBD2 for D (5 bases). Germline lookup yields CDR1 SQVTM and CDR2 ANQGSEA. The CDR3 has 12 residues. V gave up 7 bases and J gave up 3 bases, with 13 bases separating them. CDR3 protein: CSGVGDYYEQYF. CDR3 DNA sequence: TGCAGCGGGGTGGGTGACTACTACGAGCAGTACTTC.

This clone was counted a single time. The V call is TRBV7-9, the J call TRBJ1-5; D might be TRBD1 (6 bases). The germline V gene encodes CDR1 SEHNR and CDR2 FQNEAQ (reference sequence). The CDR3 has 13 amino acids. The germline V and J ends were trimmed by 6 bases and 4 bases, with 10 bases remaining between them. The CDR3 bases are TGTGCCAGCAGTTTAACAGGGAATCAGCCCCAGCATTTT. This encodes CASSLTGNQPQHF.

The chain combines TRBV6-5 with TRBJ2-3, with D possibly matching TRBD2 (5 bases). The V gene's germline CDR1 is MNHEY and CDR2 SVGAGI. The V end lost 9 bases, the J end lost 5 bases, and 18 bases lay between the germline ends. The CDR3 runs to 14 residues. CDR3 DNA: TGTGCCAGTCTCGAGGGTATTATAGGAGATACGCAGTATTTT. Protein product: CASLEGIIGDTQYF.

The chain is built from TRBV6-5 and TRBJ1-2; 8 bases map to TRBD1. V shed 6 bases and J 8 bases; nucleotides not matched to a gene: 14. This CDR3 comprises 15 residues. Germline V gene lookup returns CDR1 MNHEY and CDR2 SVGAGI. CDR3 in amino acids: CASSSAWDRRWGYTF. CDR3 coding DNA: TGTGCCAGCAGCTCCGCCTGGGACAGGCGATGGGGCTACACCTTC.

This clone has only one observation. The rearrangement uses TRBV5-8 and TRBJ2-3; D gene unclear. Germline V CDR1 and CDR2: SGHTS, YDEGEE. This CDR3 contains 14 residues. The germline V and J ends were trimmed by 1 base and 4 bases, with 10 bases remaining between them. CDR3 region: CASSLPGDPDTQYF. The CDR3 DNA reads as TGTGCCAGCAGCTTGCCAGGAGATCCAGATACGCAGTATTTT.

The CDR3 loop is CSARTAHSYEQYF. CDR3 nucleotide sequence: TGCAGCGCGAGGACGGCCCATTCCTACGAGCAGTACTTC. The chain has TRBV29-1 and TRBJ2-7; D remains ambiguous. CDR3 length equals 13 residues. CDR1 is SQVTM and CDR2 is ANQGSEA in the germline V gene. V was pared by 7 bases and J by 1 base, with 14 bases between.

The genes are TRBV27 and TRBJ1-5; D perhaps matches TRBD1 (5 bases). The ends were cut back, 6 bases at V and 2 bases at J, with 14 bases in the middle. The CDR3 is 15 amino acids. Germline loops: CDR1 MNHEY, CDR2 SMNVEV (reference sequence). The DNA for the CDR3 is TGTGCCAGCAGCCGGGACCCGACGGGCAATCAGCCCCAGCATTTT. The encoded protein is CASSRDPTGNQPQHF.

The chain recombines TRBV28 with TRBJ2-1; 7 nucleotides line up with TRBD2. Trimming at V came to 5 bases and at J to 7 bases, leaving 14 bases not matched to a gene. This CDR3 has 16 amino acids. Germline CDR1 reads MDHEN; CDR2 reads SYDVKM. The CDR3 sequence is CASSRKPGLGMNEQFF. Written as DNA, the CDR3 is TGTGCCAGCAGTAGAAAACCCGGACTAGGAATGAATGAGCAGTTCTTC.

This clone was picked up one time. The chain has TRBV27 and TRBJ2-7; D is uncertain. CDR1 and CDR2 (germline): MNHEY, SMNVEV (reference sequence). V lost 2 bases, J lost 2 bases, and 16 bases lay in between. The CDR3 has 16 amino acids. DNA for the CDR3: TGTGCCAGCAGTTTACAAAGGGTCGCGTCGACCTACGAGCAGTACTTC. Encoded protein: CASSLQRVASTYEQYF.

The chain has TRBV5-5 and TRBJ2-7; D unclear. The CDR3 totals 13 residues. CDR1 and CDR2 (germline): SGHKS, YYEKEE (reference sequence). Trimming pared 0 bases from V and 3 bases from J, leaving 7 bases between. CDR3 sequence reads: CASSLAGSYEQYF. CDR3 in DNA: TGTGCCAGCAGCTTGGCCGGCAGCTACGAGCAGTACTTC.

The chain couples TRBV4-2 to TRBJ1-4; D is uncertain. Germline lookup yields CDR1 LGHNA and CDR2 YNFKEQ. The CDR3 contains 15 residues. V was shortened by 1 base and J by 0 bases, with 6 bases between the two germline ends. The CDR3 region is CASSQAGATNEKLFF. DNA for the CDR3: TGTGCCAGCAGCCAAGCAGGCGCAACTAATGAAAAACTGTTTTTT.

The chain couples TRBV2 to TRBJ1-6; D is possibly TRBD1 (6 bases). The V and J ends lost 2 bases and 4 bases respectively, with 15 bases between them. The length of the CDR3 is 17 residues. Germline values: CDR1 SNHLY, CDR2 FYNNEI. The CDR3 sequence is CASSETDSEGYNSPLHF. The CDR3 nucleotides are TGTGCCAGCAGTGAAACGGACAGTGAGGGATATAATTCACCCCTCCACTTT.

The chain recombines TRBV5-4 with TRBJ2-7; either TRBD1 or TRBD2 may supply D (5 bases each). The CDR3 spans 17 residues. V was shortened by 3 bases and J by 7 bases, with 26 bases between the two germline ends. From germline, CDR1 is SGHNT and CDR2 YYREEE (reference sequence). The CDR3 DNA reads as TGTGCCAGCAGCTCCAGGACTGAGGGGATACTCTTACGGGAGCAGTACTTC. Its translation: CASSSRTEGILLREQYF. The variable domain in full, with the rest retrieved from reference TRBV5-4 and TRBJ2-7, is ETGVTQSPTHLIKTRGQQVTLRCSSQSGHNTVSWYQQALGQGPQFIFQYYREEENGRGNFPPRFSGLQFPNYSSELNVNALELDDSALYLCASSSRTEGILLREQYFGPGTRLTVT.